This T cell receptor beta chain comes out of a study of cytomegalovirus exposure and HLA in healthy donors. Findings of the study overall: It was likely that a cluster of highly shared sequence variants was a sequencing artifact. On later analysis, the bulk of CMV-associated TCR beta chains appeared to be HLA-restricted.

V shed 3 bases, J shed 8 bases, and the junction held 10 bases outside the gene matches. CDR1 is MNHNS and CDR2 is SASEGT in the germline V gene. The CDR3 sequence is 16 residues long. It was with 60 Vbeta and 13 Jbeta primers that the PCR ran. Data came from immunoSEQ multiplex PCR; TCRdb stores just in-frame clones and leaves some out. The sample includes about 37,000 clones, around 82% seen only once; the top ten take about 10%. This clone turned up a few times. No antigen is known for it. Nominal health characterized the donors when sampled, though unrecorded immune exposures were likely. The source material was PBMCs. The chain couples TRBV6-1 to TRBJ1-4; the match to TRBD1 covers 9 bases. The source is a woman between 18 and 30 years old in good health and CMV-seropositive. The chain's CDR3 is CASSDRPGTGNEKLFF. The CDR3 DNA reads as TGTGCCAGCAGTGACCGACCCGGGACAGGGAACGAAAAACTGTTTTTT.